These 13 T cell receptor beta chains originate from one sample sequenced in a study of siplizumab effects on memory and regulatory T cells. Profiled with immunoSEQ multiplex PCR; TCRdb holds only in-frame clones, not every one. The sample shows tens of thousands of clones, over 80% of them seen only once. The sequenced sample consisted of Tregs sorted from blood. Receptors originate from a human donor in good health.

CDR3 amino acids: CASSPGRREIPDTQYF. In DNA, the CDR3 is TGTGCCAGCAGCCCGGGCCGGCGGGAGATCCCAGATACGCAGTATTTT. The chain combines TRBV7-3 with TRBJ2-3, with TRBD2 identical over 7 bases. The CDR3 is 16 residues long. V gave up 5 bases and J gave up 4 bases; unmatched junction bases: 12. Germline CDR1 reads SGHTA; CDR2 reads FQGTGA.

V is TRBV9 and J is TRBJ1-2; TRBD1 aligns across 11 bases. The germline V gene encodes CDR1 SGDLS and CDR2 YYNGEE. The CDR3 loop spans 14 amino acids. V lost 3 bases, J lost 5 bases, and 3 bases stayed unmatched. Here the CDR3 reads CASSGGQGVYGYTF. DNA for the CDR3: TGTGCCAGCAGCGGGGGACAGGGGGTGTATGGCTACACCTTC.

This rearrangement joins TRBV2 to TRBJ2-7; maybe TRBD2 (5 bases). This CDR3 contains 11 residues. The germline V gene encodes CDR1 SNHLY and CDR2 FYNNEI. Trimming pared 6 bases from V and 4 bases from J, leaving 7 bases between. The CDR3 bases are TGTGCCAGCAGGTGGGAGTACGAGCAGTACTTC. This gives the protein CASRWEYEQYF.

The chain couples TRBV9 to TRBJ2-7; D tentatively reads TRBD1 or TRBD2 (5 bases each). The CDR3 contains 13 residues. CDR1 and CDR2 from the germline V gene are SGDLS and YYNGEE. Trimming removed 1 base at V and 6 bases at J, with 11 bases between. The CDR3 bases are TGTGCCAGCAGCGTAAGTTATGGGGGCGAGCAGTACTTC. It encodes CASSVSYGGEQYF.

This chain connects TRBV7-8 to TRBJ1-2, with D perhaps matching TRBD1 (5 bases). Trimming removed 3 bases at V and 4 bases at J, with 12 bases between. CDR3 length: 14 residues. Per germline, CDR1 SGHVS and CDR2 FQNEAQ. CDR3 loop: CASSLARGPYGYTF. As DNA, the CDR3 is TGTGCCAGCAGCTTGGCGAGGGGTCCCTATGGCTACACCTTC.

V is TRBV30 and J is TRBJ1-6; a weak D match, TRBD1 (5 bases). The CDR3 extends over 18 amino acids. Trimming removed 2 bases from V and 0 bases from J, with 17 bases in between. The germline V gene encodes CDR1 GTSNPN and CDR2 SVGIG (reference sequence). The CDR3 region has the DNA TGTGCCTGGAGTATAAACCCCGCAGGGAGCTCCTATAATTCACCCCTCCACTTT. As protein: CAWSINPAGSSYNSPLHF.

The chain carries TRBV11-3 and TRBJ1-2, with D tentatively TRBD1 (5 bases). V lost 5 bases and J lost 2, with 15 bases in between. This CDR3 is built from 15 residues. CDR1 and CDR2 (germline): SGHNT, YENEEA. CDR3 in DNA: TGTGCCAGCAGCCCAGTTGGGGGAGCCAACTATGGCTACACCTTC. It yields the protein CASSPVGGANYGYTF.

This chain uses TRBV7-6 with TRBJ1-6; D gene ambiguous. Trimming left V 1 base short and J 3 bases short, with 7 bases between. Germline V gene lookup returns CDR1 SGHVS and CDR2 FNYEAQ. The CDR3 has 15 residues. CDR3 nucleotides: TGTGCCAGCAGCTTAGTACCGGGCTATAATTCACCCCTCCACTTT. This sequence encodes CASSLVPGYNSPLHF.

V usage is TRBV6-1 and J usage is TRBJ2-1, with TRBD2 matching over 8 bases. The ends lost 3 bases at V and 8 bases at J; junction bases unmatched: 9. Germline CDR1 reads MNHNS; CDR2 reads SASEGT. CDR3 length: 15 amino acids. As DNA, the CDR3 is TGTGCCAGCAGTGAGAGCGGGAGTGGGAAGGATGAGCAGTTCTTC. This encodes CASSESGSGKDEQFF.

The chain's CDR3 is CASSLGGTQNGQYF. The DNA for the CDR3 is TGCGCCAGCAGCTTGGGTGGGACCCAAAACGGGCAGTACTTC. The chain has TRBV5-1 and TRBJ2-7, with D possibly being TRBD1 or TRBD2 (5 bases each). CDR3 length: 14 residues. The germline CDR1 and CDR2 sequences are SGHRS and YFSETQ. V lost 0 bases and J 9 bases, leaving 16 bases between the germline ends.

This clone turned up a few times. V and J are TRBV15 and TRBJ2-3; tentative D call: TRBD2 (7 bases). CDR1 LNHNV and CDR2 YYDKDF come from the germline V gene (reference sequence). With 5 bases removed from V and 0 bases from J, the gap between germline ends came to 12 bases. There are 15 residues in the CDR3. Here the CDR3 DNA reads TGTGCCACCAGCTCGAAGGGGGGGAGCACAGATACGCAGTATTTT. Encoded protein: CATSSKGGSTDTQYF. Complete variable domain (other parts from reference TRBV15 and TRBJ2-3): DAMVIQNPRYQVTQFGKPVTLSCSQTLNHNVMYWYQQKSSQAPKLLFHYYDKDFNNEADTPDNFQSRRPNTSFCFLDIRSPGLGDTAMYLCATSSKGGSTDTQYFGPGTRLTVL.

The CDR3 is CASSQGLPQETQYF. The CDR3 nucleotides read TGTGCCAGCAGCCAAGGGTTACCACAAGAGACCCAGTACTTC. The rearrangement joins TRBV14 to TRBJ2-5; the D is unclear. The ends were cut back, 1 base at V and 2 bases at J, with 8 bases in the middle. The CDR3 is 14 residues long. Germline assignment: CDR1 SGHDN and CDR2 FVKESK.

V and J are TRBV18 and TRBJ1-3; 10 nucleotides match TRBD1. The length of the CDR3 is 17 residues. Per germline, CDR1 KGHSH and CDR2 LQKENI. After removal of 8 bases from V and 2 bases from J, the junction contained 12 bases not matched to a gene. The CDR3 DNA reads as TGTGCCAGCGCGAGCGGGACAGGGGTCCTTACTGGAAACACCATATATTTT. It codes for CASASGTGVLTGNTIYF.